This paragraph covers one T cell receptor beta chain sequence. cDNA synthesis used a TRAV/TRBV-specific primer set for both chains. A roughly 22-cycle PCR with a constant-region primer and V-primer adapter amplified TCRs. Each CDR3 protein is one row after TCRdb ran MiXCR on the reads. The table has 60,000 to 75,000 distinct CDR3 sequences, roughly 29% seen once. The data belong to a study of low-dose radiotherapy and immunotherapy resistance in tumors. Study details: Treatment consisted of nivolumab 240 mg every two weeks and ipilimumab 1 mg/kg every six weeks, given intravenously to patients. Daily oral aspirin at 300 mg began on cycle 1 day 1 and lasted four cycles. Intravenously given cyclophosphamide 200 mg/m2 followed a two-week schedule that placed each dose one day before radiation and immunotherapy.

This sample's time point: before trial treatment. The donors' regimen was nivolumab, ipilimumab, aspirin, low-dose cyclophosphamide and low-dose radiotherapy. The CDR3 is made up of 14 amino acids. V was cut by 3 bases and J by 2 bases, with 9 bases left in between. The source material was PBMCs, sampled before treatment. This TCR was sampled from a male donor with rectosigmoid adenocarcinoma. The rearrangement links TRBV12-3 or TRBV12-4 to TRBJ2-3; D gene uncertain. The CDR3 DNA sequence: TGTGCCAGCAGTTTCGGCGGATACACAGATACGCAGTATTTT. Translation gives CASSFGGYTDTQYF.